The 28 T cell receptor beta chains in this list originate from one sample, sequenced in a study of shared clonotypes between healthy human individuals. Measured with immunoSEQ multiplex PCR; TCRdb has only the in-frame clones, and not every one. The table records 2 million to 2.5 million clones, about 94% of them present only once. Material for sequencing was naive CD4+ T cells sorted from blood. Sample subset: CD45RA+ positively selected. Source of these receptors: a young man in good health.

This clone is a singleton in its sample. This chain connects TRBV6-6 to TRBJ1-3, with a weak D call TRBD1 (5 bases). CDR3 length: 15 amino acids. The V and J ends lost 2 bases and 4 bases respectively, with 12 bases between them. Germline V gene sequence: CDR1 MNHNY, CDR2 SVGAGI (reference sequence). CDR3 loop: CASSYRGLPGNTIYF. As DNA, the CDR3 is TGTGCCAGCAGTTACCGGGGGTTACCAGGAAACACCATATATTTT.

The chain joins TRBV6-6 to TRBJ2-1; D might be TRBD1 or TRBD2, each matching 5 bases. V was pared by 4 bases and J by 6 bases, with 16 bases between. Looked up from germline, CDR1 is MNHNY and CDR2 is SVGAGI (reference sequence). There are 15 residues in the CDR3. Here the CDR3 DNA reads TGTGCCAGCAGTTCCCCCGGGGCGGCACCCAATGAGCAGTTCTTC. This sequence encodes CASSSPGAAPNEQFF.

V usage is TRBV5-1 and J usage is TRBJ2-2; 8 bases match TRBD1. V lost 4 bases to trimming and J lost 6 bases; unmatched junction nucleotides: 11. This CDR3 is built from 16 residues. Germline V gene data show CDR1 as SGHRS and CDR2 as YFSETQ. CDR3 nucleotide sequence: TGCGCCAGCAGCCTTACCCCGACAGGGGTGGCCGGGGAGCTGTTTTTT. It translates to CASSLTPTGVAGELFF.

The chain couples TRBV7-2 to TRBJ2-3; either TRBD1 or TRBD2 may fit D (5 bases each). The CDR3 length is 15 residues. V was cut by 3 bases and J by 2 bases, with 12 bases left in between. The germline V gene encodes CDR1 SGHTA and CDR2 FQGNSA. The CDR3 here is CASSLGRTYTDTQYF. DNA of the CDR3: TGTGCCAGCAGCTTGGGACGGACGTACACAGATACGCAGTATTTT.

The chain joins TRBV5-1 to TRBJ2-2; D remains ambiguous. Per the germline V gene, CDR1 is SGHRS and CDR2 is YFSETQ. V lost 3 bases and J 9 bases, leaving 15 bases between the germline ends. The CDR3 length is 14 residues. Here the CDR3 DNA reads TGCGCCAGCAGCTCCCAGGACCCAAGCTGGGAGCTGTTTTTT. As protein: CASSSQDPSWELFF.

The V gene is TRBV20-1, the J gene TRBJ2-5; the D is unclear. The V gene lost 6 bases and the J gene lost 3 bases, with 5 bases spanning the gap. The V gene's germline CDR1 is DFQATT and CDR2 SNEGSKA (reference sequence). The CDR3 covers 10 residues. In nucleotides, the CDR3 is TGCAGTGCCGAAGAAGAGACCCAGTACTTC. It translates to CSAEEETQYF.

CDR3 coding DNA: TGTGCCAGCAGTTTCCGGGACTACCTTAGCACAGATACGCAGTATTTT. Translation: CASSFRDYLSTDTQYF. The chain combines TRBV6-6 with TRBJ2-3; TRBD2 matches 7 bases. This CDR3 has 16 amino acids. Trimming cost V 4 bases and J 0 bases; bases outside gene matches: 7. CDR1 is MNHNY and CDR2 is SVGAGI in the germline V gene (reference sequence).

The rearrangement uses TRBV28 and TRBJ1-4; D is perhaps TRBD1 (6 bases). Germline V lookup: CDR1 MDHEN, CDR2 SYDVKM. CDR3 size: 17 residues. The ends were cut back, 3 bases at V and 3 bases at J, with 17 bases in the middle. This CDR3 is CASSFPWEGGANEKLFF. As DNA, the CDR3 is TGTGCCAGCAGTTTCCCCTGGGAGGGGGGAGCTAATGAAAAACTGTTTTTT.

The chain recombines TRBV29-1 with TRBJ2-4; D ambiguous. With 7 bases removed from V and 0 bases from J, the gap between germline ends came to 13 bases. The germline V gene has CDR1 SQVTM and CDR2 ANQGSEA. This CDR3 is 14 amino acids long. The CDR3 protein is CSADLGQAKNIQYF. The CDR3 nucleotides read TGCAGCGCCGACCTAGGCCAAGCCAAAAACATTCAGTACTTC.

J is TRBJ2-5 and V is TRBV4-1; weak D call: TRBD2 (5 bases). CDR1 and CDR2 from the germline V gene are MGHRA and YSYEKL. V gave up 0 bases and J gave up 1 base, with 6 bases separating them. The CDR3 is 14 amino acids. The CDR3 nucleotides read TGCGCCAGCAGCCAAGAGCGGGCCCAAGAGACCCAGTACTTC. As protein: CASSQERAQETQYF.

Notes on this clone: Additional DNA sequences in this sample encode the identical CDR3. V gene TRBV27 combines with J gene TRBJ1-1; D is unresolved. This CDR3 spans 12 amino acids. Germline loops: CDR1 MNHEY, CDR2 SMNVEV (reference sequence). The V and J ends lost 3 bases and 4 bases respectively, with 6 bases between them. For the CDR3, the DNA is TGTGCCAGCAGTTTCCTAGGCACTGAAGCTTTCTTT. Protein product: CASSFLGTEAFF.

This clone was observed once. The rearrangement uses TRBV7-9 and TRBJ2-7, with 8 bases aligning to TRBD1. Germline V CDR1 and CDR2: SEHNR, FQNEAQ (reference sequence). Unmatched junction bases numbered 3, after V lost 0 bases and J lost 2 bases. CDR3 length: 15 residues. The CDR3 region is CASSLAGQGPYEQYF. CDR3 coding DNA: TGTGCCAGCAGCTTAGCTGGACAGGGCCCCTACGAGCAGTACTTC.

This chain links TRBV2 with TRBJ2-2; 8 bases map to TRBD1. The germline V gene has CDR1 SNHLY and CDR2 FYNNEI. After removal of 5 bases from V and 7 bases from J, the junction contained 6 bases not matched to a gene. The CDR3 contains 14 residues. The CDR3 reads CASSLGQGDGELFF. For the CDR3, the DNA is TGTGCCAGCAGTCTCGGACAGGGCGACGGGGAGCTGTTTTTT.

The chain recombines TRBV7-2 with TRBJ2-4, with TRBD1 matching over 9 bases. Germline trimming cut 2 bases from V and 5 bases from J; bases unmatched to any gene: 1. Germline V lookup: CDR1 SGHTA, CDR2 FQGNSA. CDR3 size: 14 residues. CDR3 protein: CASSLRTGENIQYF. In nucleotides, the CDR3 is TGTGCCAGCAGCTTAAGGACAGGGGAAAACATTCAGTACTTC.

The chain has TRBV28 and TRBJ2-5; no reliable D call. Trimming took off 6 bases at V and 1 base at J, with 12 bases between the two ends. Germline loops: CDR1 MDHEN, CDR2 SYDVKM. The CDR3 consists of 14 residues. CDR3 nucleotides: TGTGCCAGCAGCCACGGCGGACCCCAAGAGACCCAGTACTTC. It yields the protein CASSHGGPQETQYF.

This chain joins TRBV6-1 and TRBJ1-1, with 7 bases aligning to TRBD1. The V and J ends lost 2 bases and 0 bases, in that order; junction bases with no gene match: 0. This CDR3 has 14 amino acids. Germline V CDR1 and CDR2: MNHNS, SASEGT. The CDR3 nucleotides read TGTGCCAGCAGTGAAACAGGGGTGAACACTGAAGCTTTCTTT. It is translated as CASSETGVNTEAFF.

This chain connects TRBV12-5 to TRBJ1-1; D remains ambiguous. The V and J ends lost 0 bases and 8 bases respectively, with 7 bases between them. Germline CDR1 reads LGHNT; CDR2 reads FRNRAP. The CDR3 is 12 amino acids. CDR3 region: CASGLVREEAFF. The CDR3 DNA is TGTGCTAGTGGTTTGGTAAGGGAAGAAGCTTTCTTT.

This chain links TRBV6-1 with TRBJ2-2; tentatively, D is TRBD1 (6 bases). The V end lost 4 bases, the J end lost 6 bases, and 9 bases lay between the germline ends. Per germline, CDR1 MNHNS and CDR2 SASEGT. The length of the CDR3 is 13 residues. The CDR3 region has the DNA TGTGCCAGCAGTGGTCGGACAGCCGGGGAGCTGTTTTTT. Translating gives CASSGRTAGELFF.

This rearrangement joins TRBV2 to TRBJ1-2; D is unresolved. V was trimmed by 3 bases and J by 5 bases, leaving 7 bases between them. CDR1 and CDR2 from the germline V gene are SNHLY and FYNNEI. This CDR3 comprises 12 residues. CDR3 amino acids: CASSDLPYGYTF. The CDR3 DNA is TGTGCCAGCAGTGATCTTCCTTATGGCTACACCTTC.

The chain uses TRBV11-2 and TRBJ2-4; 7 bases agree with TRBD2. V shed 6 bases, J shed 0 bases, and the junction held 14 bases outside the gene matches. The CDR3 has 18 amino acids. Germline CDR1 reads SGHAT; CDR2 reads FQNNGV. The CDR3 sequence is CASRAISGGSLAKNIQYF. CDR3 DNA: TGTGCCAGCAGGGCAATTTCCGGGGGGTCCTTAGCCAAAAACATTCAGTACTTC.

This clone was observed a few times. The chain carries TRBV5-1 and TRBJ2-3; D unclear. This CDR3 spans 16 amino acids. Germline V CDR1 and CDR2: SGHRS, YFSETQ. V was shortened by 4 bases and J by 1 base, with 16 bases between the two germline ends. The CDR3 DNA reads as TGCGCCAGCAGCCTTATATTTAGGCCGGGCACAGATACGCAGTATTTT. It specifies CASSLIFRPGTDTQYF. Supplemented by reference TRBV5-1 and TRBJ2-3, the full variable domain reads KAGVTQTPRYLIKTRGQQVTLSCSPISGHRSVSWYQQTPGQGLQFLFEYFSETQRNKGNFPGRFSGRQFSNSRSEMNVSTLELGDSALYLCASSLIFRPGTDTQYFGPGTRLTVL.

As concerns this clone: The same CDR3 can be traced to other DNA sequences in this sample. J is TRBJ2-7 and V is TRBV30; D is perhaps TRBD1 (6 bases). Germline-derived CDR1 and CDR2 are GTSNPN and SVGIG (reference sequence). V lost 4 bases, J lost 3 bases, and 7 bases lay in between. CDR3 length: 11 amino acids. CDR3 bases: TGTGCCTGGACGGACAGCTACGAGCAGTACTTC. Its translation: CAWTDSYEQYF.

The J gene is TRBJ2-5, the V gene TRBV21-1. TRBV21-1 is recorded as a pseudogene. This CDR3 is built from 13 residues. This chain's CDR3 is CASPVVGGPTQYF. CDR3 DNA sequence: TGTGCCAGCCCCGTAGTTGGGGGACCGACCCAGTACTTC.

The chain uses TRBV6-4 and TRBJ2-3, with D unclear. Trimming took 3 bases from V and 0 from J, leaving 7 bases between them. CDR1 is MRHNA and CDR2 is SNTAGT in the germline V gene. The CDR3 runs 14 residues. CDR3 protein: CASSESLSTDTQYF. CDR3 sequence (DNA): TGTGCCAGCAGTGAGTCCCTGAGCACAGATACGCAGTATTTT.

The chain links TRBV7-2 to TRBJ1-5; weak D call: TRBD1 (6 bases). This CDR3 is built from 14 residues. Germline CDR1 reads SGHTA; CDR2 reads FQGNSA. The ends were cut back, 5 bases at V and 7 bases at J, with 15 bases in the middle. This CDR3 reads CASSPRGLVQPQHF. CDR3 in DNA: TGTGCCAGCAGCCCCCGGGGGCTCGTGCAGCCCCAGCATTTT. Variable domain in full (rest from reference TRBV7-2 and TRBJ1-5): GAGVSQSPSNKVTEKGKDVELRCDPISGHTALYWYRQSLGQGLEFLIYFQGNSAPDKSGLPSDRFSAERTGGSVSTLTIQRTQQEDSAVYLCASSPRGLVQPQHFGDGTRLSIL.

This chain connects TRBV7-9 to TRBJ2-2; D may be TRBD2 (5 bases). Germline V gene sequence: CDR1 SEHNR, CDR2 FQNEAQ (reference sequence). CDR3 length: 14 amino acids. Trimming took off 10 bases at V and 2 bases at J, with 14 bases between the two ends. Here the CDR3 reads CAITGIFNTGELFF. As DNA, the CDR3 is TGTGCCATCACCGGGATCTTCAACACCGGGGAGCTGTTTTTT.

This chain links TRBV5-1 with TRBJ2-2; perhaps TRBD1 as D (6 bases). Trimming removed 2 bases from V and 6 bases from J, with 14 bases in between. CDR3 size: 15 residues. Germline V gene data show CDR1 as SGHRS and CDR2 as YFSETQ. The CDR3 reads CASSFRTDTAGELFF. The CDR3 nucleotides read TGCGCCAGCAGCTTTAGGACAGACACAGCCGGGGAGCTGTTTTTT. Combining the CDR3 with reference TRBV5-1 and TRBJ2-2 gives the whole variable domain KAGVTQTPRYLIKTRGQQVTLSCSPISGHRSVSWYQQTPGQGLQFLFEYFSETQRNKGNFPGRFSGRQFSNSRSEMNVSTLELGDSALYLCASSFRTDTAGELFFGEGSRLTVL.

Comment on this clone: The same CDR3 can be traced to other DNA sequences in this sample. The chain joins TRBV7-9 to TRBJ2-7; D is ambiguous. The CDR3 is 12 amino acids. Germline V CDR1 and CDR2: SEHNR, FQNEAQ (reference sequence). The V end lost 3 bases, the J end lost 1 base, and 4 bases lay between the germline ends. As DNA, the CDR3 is TGTGCCAGCAGCTTCGGGTCCTACGAGCAGTACTTC. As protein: CASSFGSYEQYF.